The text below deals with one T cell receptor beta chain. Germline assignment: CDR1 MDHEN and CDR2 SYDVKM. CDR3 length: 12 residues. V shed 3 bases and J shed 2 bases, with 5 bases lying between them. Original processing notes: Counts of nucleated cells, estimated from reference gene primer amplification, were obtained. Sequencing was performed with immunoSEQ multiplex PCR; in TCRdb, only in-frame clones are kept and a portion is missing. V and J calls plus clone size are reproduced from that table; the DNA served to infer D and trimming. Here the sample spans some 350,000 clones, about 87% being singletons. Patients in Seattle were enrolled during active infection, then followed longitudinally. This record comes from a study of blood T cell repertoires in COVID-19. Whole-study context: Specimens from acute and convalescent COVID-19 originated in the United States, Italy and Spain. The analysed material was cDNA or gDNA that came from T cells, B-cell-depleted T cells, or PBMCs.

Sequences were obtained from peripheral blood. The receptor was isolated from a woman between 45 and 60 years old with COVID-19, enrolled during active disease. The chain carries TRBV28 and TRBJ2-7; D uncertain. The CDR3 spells CASSLLAYEQYF. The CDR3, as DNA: TGTGCCAGCAGTTTGTTAGCCTACGAGCAGTACTTC.